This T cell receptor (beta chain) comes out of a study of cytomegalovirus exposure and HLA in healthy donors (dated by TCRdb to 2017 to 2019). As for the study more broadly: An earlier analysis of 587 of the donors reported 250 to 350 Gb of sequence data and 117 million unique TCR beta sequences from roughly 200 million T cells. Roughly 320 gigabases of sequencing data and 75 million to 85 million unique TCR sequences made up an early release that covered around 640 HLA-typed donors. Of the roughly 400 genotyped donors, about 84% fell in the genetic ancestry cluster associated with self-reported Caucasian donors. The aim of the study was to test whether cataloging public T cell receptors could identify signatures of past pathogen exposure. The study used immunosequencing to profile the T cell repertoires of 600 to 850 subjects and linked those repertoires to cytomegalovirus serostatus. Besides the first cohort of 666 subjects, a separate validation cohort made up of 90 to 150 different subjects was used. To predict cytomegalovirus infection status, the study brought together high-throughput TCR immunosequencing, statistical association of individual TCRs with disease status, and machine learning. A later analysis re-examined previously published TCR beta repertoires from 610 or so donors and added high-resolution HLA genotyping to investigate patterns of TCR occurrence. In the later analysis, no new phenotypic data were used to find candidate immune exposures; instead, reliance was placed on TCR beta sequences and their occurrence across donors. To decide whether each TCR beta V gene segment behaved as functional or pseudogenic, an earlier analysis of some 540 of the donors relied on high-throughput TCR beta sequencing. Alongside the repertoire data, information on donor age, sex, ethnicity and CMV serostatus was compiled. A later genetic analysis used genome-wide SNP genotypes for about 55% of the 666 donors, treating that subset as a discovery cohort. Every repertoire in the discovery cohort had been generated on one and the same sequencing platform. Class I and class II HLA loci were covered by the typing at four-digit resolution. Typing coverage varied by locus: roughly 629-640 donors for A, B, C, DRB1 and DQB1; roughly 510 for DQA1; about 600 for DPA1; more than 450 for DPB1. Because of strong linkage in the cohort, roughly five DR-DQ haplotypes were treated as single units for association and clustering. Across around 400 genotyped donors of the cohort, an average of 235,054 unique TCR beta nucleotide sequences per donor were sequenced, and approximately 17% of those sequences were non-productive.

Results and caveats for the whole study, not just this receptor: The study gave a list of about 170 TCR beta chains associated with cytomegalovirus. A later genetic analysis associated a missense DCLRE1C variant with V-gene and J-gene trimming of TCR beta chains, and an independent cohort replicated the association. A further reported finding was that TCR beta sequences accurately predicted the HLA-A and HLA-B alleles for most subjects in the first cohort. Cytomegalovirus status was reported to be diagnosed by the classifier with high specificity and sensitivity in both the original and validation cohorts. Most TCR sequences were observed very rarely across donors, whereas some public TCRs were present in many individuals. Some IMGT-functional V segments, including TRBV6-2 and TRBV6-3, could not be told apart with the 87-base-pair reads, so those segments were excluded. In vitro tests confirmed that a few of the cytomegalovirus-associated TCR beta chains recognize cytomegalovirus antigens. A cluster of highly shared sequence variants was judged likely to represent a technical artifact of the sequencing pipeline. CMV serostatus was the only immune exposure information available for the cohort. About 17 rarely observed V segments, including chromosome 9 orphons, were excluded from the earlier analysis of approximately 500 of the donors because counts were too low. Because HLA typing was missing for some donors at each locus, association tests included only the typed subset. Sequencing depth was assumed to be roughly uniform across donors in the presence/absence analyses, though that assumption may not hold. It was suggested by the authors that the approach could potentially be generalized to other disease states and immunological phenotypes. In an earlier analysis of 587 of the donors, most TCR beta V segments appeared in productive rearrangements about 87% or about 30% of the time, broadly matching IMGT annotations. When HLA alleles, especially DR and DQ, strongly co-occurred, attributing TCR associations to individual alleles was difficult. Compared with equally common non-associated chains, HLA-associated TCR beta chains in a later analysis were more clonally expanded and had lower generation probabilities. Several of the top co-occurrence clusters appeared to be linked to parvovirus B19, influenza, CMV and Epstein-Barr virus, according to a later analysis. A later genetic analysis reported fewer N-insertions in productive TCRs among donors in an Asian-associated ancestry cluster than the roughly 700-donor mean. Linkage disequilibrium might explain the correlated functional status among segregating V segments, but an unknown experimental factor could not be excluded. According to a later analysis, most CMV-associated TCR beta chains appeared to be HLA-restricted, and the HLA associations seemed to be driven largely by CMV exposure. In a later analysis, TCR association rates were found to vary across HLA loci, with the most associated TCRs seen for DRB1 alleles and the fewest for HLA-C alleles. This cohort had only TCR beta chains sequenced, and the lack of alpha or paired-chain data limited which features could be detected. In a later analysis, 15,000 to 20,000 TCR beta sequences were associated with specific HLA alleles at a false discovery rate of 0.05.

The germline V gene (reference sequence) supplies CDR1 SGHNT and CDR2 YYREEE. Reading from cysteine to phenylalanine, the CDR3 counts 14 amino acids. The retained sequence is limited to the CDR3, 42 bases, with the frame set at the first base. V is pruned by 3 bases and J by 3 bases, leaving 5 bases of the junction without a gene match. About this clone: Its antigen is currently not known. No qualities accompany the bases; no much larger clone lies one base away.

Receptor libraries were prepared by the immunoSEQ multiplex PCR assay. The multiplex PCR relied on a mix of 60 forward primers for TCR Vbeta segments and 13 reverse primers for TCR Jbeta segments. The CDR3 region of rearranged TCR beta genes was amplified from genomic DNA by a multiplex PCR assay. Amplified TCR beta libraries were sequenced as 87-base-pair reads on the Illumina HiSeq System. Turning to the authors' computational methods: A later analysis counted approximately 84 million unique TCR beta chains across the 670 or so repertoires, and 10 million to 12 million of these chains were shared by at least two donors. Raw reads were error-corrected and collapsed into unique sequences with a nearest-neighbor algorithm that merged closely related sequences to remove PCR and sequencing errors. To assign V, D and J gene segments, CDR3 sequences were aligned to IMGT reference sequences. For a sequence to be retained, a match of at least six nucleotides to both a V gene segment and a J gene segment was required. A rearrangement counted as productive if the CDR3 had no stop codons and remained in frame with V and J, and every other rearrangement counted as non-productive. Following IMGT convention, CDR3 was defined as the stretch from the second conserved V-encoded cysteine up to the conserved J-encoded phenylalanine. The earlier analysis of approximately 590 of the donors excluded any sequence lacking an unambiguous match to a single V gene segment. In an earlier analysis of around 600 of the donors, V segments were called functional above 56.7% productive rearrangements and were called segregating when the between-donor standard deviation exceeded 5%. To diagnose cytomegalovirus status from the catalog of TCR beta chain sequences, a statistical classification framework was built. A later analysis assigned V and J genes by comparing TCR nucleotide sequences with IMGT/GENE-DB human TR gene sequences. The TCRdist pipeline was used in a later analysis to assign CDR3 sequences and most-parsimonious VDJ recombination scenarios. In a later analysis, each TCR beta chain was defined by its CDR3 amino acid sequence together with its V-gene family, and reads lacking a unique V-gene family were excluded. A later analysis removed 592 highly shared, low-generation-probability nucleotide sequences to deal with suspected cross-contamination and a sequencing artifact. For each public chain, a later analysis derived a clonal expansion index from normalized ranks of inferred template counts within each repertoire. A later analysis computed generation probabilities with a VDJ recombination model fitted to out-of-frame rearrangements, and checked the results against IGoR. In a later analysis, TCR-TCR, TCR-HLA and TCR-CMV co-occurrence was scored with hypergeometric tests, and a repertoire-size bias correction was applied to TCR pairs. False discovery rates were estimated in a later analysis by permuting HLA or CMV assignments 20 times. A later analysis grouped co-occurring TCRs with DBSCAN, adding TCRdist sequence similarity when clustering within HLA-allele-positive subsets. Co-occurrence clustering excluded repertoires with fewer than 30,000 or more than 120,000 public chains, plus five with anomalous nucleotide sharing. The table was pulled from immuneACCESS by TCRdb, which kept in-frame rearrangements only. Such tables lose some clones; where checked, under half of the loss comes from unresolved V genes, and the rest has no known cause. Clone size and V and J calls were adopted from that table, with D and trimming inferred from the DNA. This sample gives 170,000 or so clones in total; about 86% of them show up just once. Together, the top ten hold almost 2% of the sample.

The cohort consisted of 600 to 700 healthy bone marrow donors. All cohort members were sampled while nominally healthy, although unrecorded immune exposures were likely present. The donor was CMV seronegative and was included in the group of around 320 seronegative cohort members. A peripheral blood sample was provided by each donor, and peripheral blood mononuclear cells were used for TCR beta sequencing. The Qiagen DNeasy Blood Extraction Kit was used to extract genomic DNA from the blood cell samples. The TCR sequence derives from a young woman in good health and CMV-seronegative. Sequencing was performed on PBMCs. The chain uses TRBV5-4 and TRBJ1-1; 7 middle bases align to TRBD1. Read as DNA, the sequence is TGTGCCAGCAGCTCAATACAGGGGCACACTGAAGCTTTCTTT. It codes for CASSSIQGHTEAFF.